What follows are 3 T cell receptor beta chains derived from one specimen sequenced in a study of T cell responses to AZD1222 COVID-19 vaccine. Profiling relied on immunoSEQ multiplex PCR, and the TCRdb table lists in-frame clones only, not all of them. The sample consists of more than 120,000 clones, roughly 90% of them appearing once. Here the sequenced sample was peripheral blood, taken 28 days after the second AZD1222 dose. All receptors come from an adult who received the AZD1222 COVID-19 vaccine.

This clone has only one observation. The rearrangement uses TRBV27 and TRBJ2-3; TRBD2 agrees at 12 bases. CDR1 and CDR2 from the germline V gene are MNHEY and SMNVEV (reference sequence). Losses at the gene ends were 3 bases for V and 6 bases for J; bases not matched to a gene: 1. This CDR3 has 14 residues. The CDR3 DNA is TGTGCCAGCAGTTTCGGACTAGCGGGGGATACGCAGTATTTT. As protein: CASSFGLAGDTQYF.

V gene TRBV9 combines with J gene TRBJ2-5, with 11 bases that match TRBD2. V trimming: 0 bases; J trimming: 0 bases; junction bases outside the gene matches: 4. This CDR3 has 17 residues. Germline lookup yields CDR1 SGDLS and CDR2 YYNGEE. The CDR3 DNA sequence: TGTGCCAGCAGCGTAGGAGGACTAGCGGGTTACCAAGAGACCCAGTACTTC. Translation gives CASSVGGLAGYQETQYF.

The chain is built from TRBV7-9 and TRBJ1-1; a weak D match, TRBD1 (5 bases). The CDR3 covers 12 residues. Germline CDR1 SEHNR, CDR2 FQNEAQ (reference sequence). V lost 1 base, J lost 11 bases, and 11 bases lay in between. The CDR3 region is CASSLVSGTAFF. CDR3 coding DNA: TGTGCCAGCAGCTTAGTGTCAGGGACGGCTTTCTTT.